Given below is one T cell receptor (beta chain) in context. The antigen is not known. Using RNA transcripts as the source, TCR beta CDR3 regions were amplified. HTBI primers were used for first-round RT-PCR of the TCR CDR3. TCRdb ran MiXCR on the multiplex PCR reads and lists one entry per CDR3 protein. The data show about 350,000 distinct CDR3 sequences, with about 18% seen just once and almost 35% held by the top ten. Between the trimmed V and J ends, which lost 8 bases and 3 bases, there was a span of 23 bases. This CDR3 region has 16 residues. Per the germline V gene, CDR1 is SNHLY and CDR2 is FYNNEI. This entry belongs to a study of T cells in Graves' hyperthyroidism and ophthalmopathy. General observations from the study: A 13 V-J signature model discriminated ophthalmopathy versus stable hyperthyroidism.

This chain uses TRBV2 with TRBJ2-7, with D possibly matching TRBD1 (5 bases). Sequencing was done on a sample of blood. This sequence originates from a woman in her twenties or thirties with Graves' hyperthyroidism that later progressed to Graves' ophthalmopathy. DNA for the CDR3: TGTGCCAGCTCACCTAAACTGCAGGGAATCAACTACGAGCAGTACTTC. Its protein is CASSPKLQGINYEQYF.